This record concerns one T cell receptor (beta chain) sequence. Its antigen specificity is not known. No base-level quality is on record; no much larger clone is a single base apart. Measured from the cysteine to the phenylalanine, the CDR3 is 14 residues long. The read is trimmed to its CDR3 DNA, 42 bases read in frame from base 1. Here V drops 3 bases and J drops 6 bases, and the junction holds 4 bases not matched to any gene. In the germline V gene, CDR1 corresponds to SGHRS and CDR2 to YFSETQ. TCRbeta CDR3 regions were amplified from genomic DNA by means of the immunoSEQ Assay, a bias-controlled multiplex PCR. In the authors' own workflow: Within the assay, amplification of reference gene primers was used to estimate how many nucleated cells each sample contained. Sequence reads were collapsed and filtered to measure the absolute abundance of every unique TCRbeta CDR3 rearrangement. For each sample, productive Simpson clonality was calculated by taking the square root of Simpson's diversity index across productive rearrangements. TCRdb obtained this table from immuneACCESS and retained in-frame rearrangements with V and J assigned. These tables miss some clones; where compared with another copy, unresolved V genes account for less than half of the shortfall, and the remainder is unexplained. V, J and clone size were drawn from that table, and D and trimming were deduced from the DNA. The sample records over 130,000 clones, less than 85% of which are singletons. The ten largest clones represent under 2% of the sample.

This sample was included in a study of blood T cell repertoires in COVID-19 (dated by TCRdb to about 2020). Notes on the research overall: Collaborator samples came from the United States, Italy and Spain and covered acute and convalescent phases of COVID-19. The repertoires were released in a freely available public database intended as a resource for research on the immune response to SARS-CoV-2. A de-identified subject ID, COVID-19 status, age in years and sex were almost always included in the sample metadata. The prospective study material was composed of cDNA or gDNA derived from T cells, B-cell-depleted T cells, or PBMCs. Where available, HLA class I and class II types were taken from metadata supplied by the sample provider and were not determined by assay-based typing. The samples were drawn from two sources: the first 160 participants of the ongoing ImmuneRACE study, and 1,200 or so subjects contributed by 6 global collaborators. The dataset comprised deeply sampled blood TCRbeta repertoires from subjects exposed to, actively infected with, or recovered from COVID-19.

Participants in the prospective study were enrolled through a virtual design, were aged 18 to 89 years, and lived in roughly 24 United States geographic areas. In the prospective study, participants were assigned to cohorts based on the clinical history participants reported in a screening survey and a study questionnaire. Exposed participants had been in contact with someone with a PCR-confirmed or clinician-diagnosed COVID-19 case within 2 weeks of study entry. In the prospective study, whole blood, serum and a nasopharyngeal or oropharyngeal swab were collected from each participant by mobile phlebotomists. Over an approximately 2-month period, participants in the prospective study had the option of providing additional blood draws and questionnaires. Before DNA extraction, prospective study blood samples were shipped either frozen or at room temperature. Findings and caveats that apply to the study as a whole: The quantity of clinical and demographic metadata differed by source and by participant and was supplied without curation.

The TCR sequence derives from a woman aged 18-35 years who had been exposed to COVID-19. Sequenced material: PBMCs or T cells enriched from blood (not recorded which). The chain was built from TRBV5-1 and TRBJ2-1, with 9 central nucleotides matching TRBD1. The DNA sequence is given as TGCGCCAGCAGCTGGACAGGGGACGTCAATGAGCAGTTCTTC. Its coded protein is CASSWTGDVNEQFF.